Following are 5 T cell receptor beta chains from one sample sequenced in a study of Ad26.COV2.S vaccination and SARS-CoV-2 variants. Treatment given: about 20 received Ad26.COV2.S at low or high dose, single or two shots; a few received placebo; per-sample allocation not given. Each sample was drawn 63 days after the first injection (of vaccine or placebo). The table came from immunoSEQ multiplex PCR; TCRdb's copy has only in-frame clones and leaves some out. The data show 440,000 or so clones, with about 92% seen just once and approximately 4.3% held by the top ten. Source: peripheral blood, taken in a trial of Ad26.COV2.S vaccine versus placebo. All receptors come from a person aged 18-65 years who received the Ad26.COV2.S COVID-19 vaccine or a placebo.

Here the CDR3 reads CASSSTGHATNEKLFF. The CDR3 DNA reads TGTGCCAGCAGCTCGACAGGACATGCAACTAATGAAAAACTGTTTTTT. The chain has TRBV7-9 and TRBJ1-4, with TRBD1 as a possible D gene (6 bases). The germline V and J ends were trimmed by 4 bases and 0 bases, with 12 bases remaining between them. Germline lookup yields CDR1 SEHNR and CDR2 FQNEAQ (reference sequence). This CDR3 region has 16 residues.

This clone was recorded at least ten times. The CDR3 region is CASSLQSSYNSPLHF. CDR3 bases: TGTGCCAGCAGCTTGCAGAGCTCCTATAATTCACCCCTCCACTTT. The V call is TRBV7-9, the J call TRBJ1-6; no clear D gene. V dropped 3 bases and J dropped 0 bases, with 6 bases sitting between them. The CDR3 sequence is 15 residues long. Germline lookup yields CDR1 SEHNR and CDR2 FQNEAQ (reference sequence).

This clone was seen a few times. The same CDR3 can be traced to other DNA sequences in this sample. V usage is TRBV18 and J usage is TRBJ2-5, with TRBD2 identical over 8 bases. Unmatched junction bases numbered 4, after V lost 6 bases and J lost 1 base. The CDR3 loop spans 14 amino acids. Germline assignment: CDR1 KGHSH and CDR2 LQKENI. CDR3 sequence reads: CASSPTSGQETQYF. Written as DNA, the CDR3 is TGTGCCAGCTCCCCAACTAGCGGCCAAGAGACCCAGTACTTC.

The chain is built from TRBV19 and TRBJ2-3; TRBD2 aligns across 7 bases. Germline V gene data show CDR1 as LNHDA and CDR2 as SQIVND (reference sequence). V shed 7 bases and J 0 bases; nucleotides not matched to a gene: 7. This CDR3 has 15 amino acids. The chain's CDR3 is CASTPTSASTDTQYF. The CDR3 nucleotides are TGTGCCAGTACCCCCACTAGCGCCAGCACAGATACGCAGTATTTT.

J is TRBJ2-3 and V is TRBV7-3, with 7 bases identical to TRBD1. Germline V gene sequence: CDR1 SGHTA, CDR2 FQGTGA. This CDR3 is built from 14 residues. Trimming at V came to 5 bases and at J to 4 bases, leaving 6 bases not matched to a gene. The CDR3 spells CASSPSTGSDTQYF. As DNA, the CDR3 is TGTGCCAGCAGCCCCTCGACAGGGTCAGATACGCAGTATTTT.